This T cell receptor beta chain was sequenced for a study of identical twins. Study-level results: Out-of-frame beta sequences exhibited a weaker degree of excess twin sharing. Twin sharing of out-of-frame TCR alpha was underestimated by models in monozygotic pairs. Its conclusions, products of cross-sectional statistical analysis, did not come from following the same donors.

Germline V lookup: CDR1 DFQATT, CDR2 SNEGSKA (reference sequence). The length of the CDR3 is 16 residues. Germline trimming cut 6 bases from V and 8 bases from J; bases unmatched to any gene: 19. After template switching added a universal primer site, the resulting cDNA carried unique molecular identifiers. TCRdb passed the 5' RACE reads through MiXCR, listing each CDR3 protein once. The sample holds about 150,000 distinct CDR3 sequences, roughly 3.2% seen once. This clonotype was detected many times. Its specificity is not known. Source material: memory T cells sorted from blood. J is TRBJ2-3 and V is TRBV20-1; 8 nucleotides agree with TRBD2. The sequence was collected from a man younger than 35 in good health. This CDR3 reads CSATSFLIGRAGTQYF. The CDR3 DNA reads TGCAGTGCCACATCTTTCCTCATCGGGAGGGCCGGTACGCAGTATTTT.